This TCR beta chain was sequenced for a study of spatial heterogeneity in lung cancer. Study details: Within raw reads, each unique TCR and UMI combination appeared on average more than ten times. Whole-study results and caveats: Higher tumor mutation counts went along with higher counts of expanded intratumoral alpha and beta TCRs.

By frequency in the sample, this clonotype is medium-sized. Antigen specificity is unknown. As an off-target read in a library built for alpha chains, this beta chain has a frequency of little significance. Unique molecular identifiers tagged every individual TCR cDNA molecule. TCRdb re-analysed the 5' RACE reads in MiXCR, keeping a single row per CDR3 protein. The table has around 3,000 distinct CDR3 sequences, roughly 6.5% seen once; the top ten hold about 9%. The CDR3 totals 17 residues. V dropped 5 bases and J dropped 5; count of bases not matched to a gene: 11. Germline V gives CDR1 SGHTA, CDR2 FQGNSA. The time point here: sample taken at primary tumor resection. The cohort: 70 to 75 early-stage, untreated non-small cell lung cancer patients. Whole RNA came from tumor, nontumor lung or frozen PBMC and was sequenced without being sorted.

The TCR comes from a male donor with early-stage non-small cell lung cancer. The specimen comprised lung tumor tissue, sampled at surgery. V usage is TRBV7-2 and J usage is TRBJ2-5; 13 bases match TRBD2. The CDR3 nucleotides read TGTGCCAGCAGCCCCAGACGGGGGACTAGCGGGATGGAGACCCAGTACTTC. Amino acids: CASSPRRGTSGMETQYF.